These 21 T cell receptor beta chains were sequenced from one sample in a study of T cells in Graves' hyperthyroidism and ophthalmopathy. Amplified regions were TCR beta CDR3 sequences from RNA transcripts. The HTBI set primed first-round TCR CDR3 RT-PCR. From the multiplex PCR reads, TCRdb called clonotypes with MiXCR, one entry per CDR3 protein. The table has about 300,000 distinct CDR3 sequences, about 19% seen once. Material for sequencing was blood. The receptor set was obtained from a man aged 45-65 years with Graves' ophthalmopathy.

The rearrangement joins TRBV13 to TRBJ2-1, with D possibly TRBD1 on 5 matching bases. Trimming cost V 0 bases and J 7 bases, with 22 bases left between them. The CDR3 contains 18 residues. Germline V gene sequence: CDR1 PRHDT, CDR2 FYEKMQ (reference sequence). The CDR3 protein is CASSLGLNGAEIRNEQFF. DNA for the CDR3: TGTGCCAGCAGCTTAGGCCTAAATGGGGCGGAGATTCGTAATGAGCAGTTCTTC. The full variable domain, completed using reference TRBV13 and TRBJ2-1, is AAGVIQSPRHLIKEKRETATLKCYPIPRHDTVYWYQQGPGQDPQFLISFYEKMQSDKGSIPDRFSAQQFSDYHSELNMSSLELGDSALYFCASSLGLNGAEIRNEQFFGPGTRLTVL.

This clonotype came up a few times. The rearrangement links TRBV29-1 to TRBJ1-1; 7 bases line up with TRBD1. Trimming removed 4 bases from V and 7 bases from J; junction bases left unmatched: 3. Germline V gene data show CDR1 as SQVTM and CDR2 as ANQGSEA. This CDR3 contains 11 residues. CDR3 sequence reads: CSVGDRGEAFF. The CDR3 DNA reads TGCAGCGTTGGGGACAGAGGTGAAGCTTTCTTT.

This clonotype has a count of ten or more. The CDR3 loop reads CASSRKRGYNEQFF. DNA for the CDR3: TGTGCCAGCAGCCGAAAGCGGGGCTACAATGAGCAGTTCTTC. This chain joins TRBV11-2 and TRBJ2-1, with 7 bases fitting TRBD2. CDR3 size: 14 residues. The germline V gene encodes CDR1 SGHAT and CDR2 FQNNGV. Trimming cost V 5 bases and J 3 bases; bases outside gene matches: 4. The complete variable domain, with remaining parts taken from reference TRBV11-2 and TRBJ2-1, reads EAGVAQSPRYKIIEKRQSVAFWCNPISGHATLYWYQQILGQGPKLLIQFQNNGVVDDSQLPKDRFSAERLKGVDSTLKIQPAKLEDSAVYLCASSRKRGYNEQFFGPGTRLTVL.

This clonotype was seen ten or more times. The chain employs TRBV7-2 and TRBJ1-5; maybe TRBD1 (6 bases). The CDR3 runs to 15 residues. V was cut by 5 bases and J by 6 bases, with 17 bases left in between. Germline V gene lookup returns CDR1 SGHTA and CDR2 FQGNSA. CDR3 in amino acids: CASSQSSQGGQPQHF. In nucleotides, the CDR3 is TGTGCCAGCAGCCAATCATCACAGGGAGGTCAGCCCCAGCATTTT.

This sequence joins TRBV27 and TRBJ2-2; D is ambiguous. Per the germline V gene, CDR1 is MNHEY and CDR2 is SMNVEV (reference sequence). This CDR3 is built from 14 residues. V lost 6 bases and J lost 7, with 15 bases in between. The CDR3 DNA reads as TGTGCCAGCAGCTTTCCCGGGCCGAACGGGGAGCTGTTTTTT. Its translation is CASSFPGPNGELFF.

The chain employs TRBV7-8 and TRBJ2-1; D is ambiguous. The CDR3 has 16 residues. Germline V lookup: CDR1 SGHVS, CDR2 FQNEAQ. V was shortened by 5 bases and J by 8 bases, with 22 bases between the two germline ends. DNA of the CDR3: TGTGCCAGCAGCCCTTTGGAAACACGGCGTCCGGATGAGCAGTTCTTC. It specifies CASSPLETRRPDEQFF.

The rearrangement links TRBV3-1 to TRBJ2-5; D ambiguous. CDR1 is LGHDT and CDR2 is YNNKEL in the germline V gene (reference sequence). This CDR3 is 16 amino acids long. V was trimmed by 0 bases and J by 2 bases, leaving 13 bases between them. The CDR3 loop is CASSQELGPSQETQYF. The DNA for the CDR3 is TGTGCCAGCAGCCAAGAATTAGGACCATCGCAAGAGACCCAGTACTTC.

Here the CDR3 DNA reads TGTGCCAGCAATCACCGGGACACTGCAAACTATGGCTACACCTTC. Translation gives CASNHRDTANYGYTF. This chain joins TRBV2 and TRBJ1-2; D might be TRBD1 (6 bases). The germline CDR1 and CDR2 sequences are SNHLY and FYNNEI. V was trimmed by 7 bases and J by 2 bases, leaving 17 bases between them. This CDR3 is 15 amino acids long. Variable domain in full (rest from reference TRBV2 and TRBJ1-2): EPEVTQTPSHQVTQMGQEVILRCVPISNHLYFYWYRQILGQKVEFLVSFYNNEISEKSEIFDDQFSVERPDGSNFTLKIRSTKLEDSAMYFCASNHRDTANYGYTFGSGTRLTVV.

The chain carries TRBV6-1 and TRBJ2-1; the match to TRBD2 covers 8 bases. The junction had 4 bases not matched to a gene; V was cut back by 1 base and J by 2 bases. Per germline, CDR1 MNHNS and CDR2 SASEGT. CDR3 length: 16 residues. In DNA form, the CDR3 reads TGTGCCAGCAGTGAAGTCGGAGCGGGAGCCTACAATGAGCAGTTCTTC. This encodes CASSEVGAGAYNEQFF.

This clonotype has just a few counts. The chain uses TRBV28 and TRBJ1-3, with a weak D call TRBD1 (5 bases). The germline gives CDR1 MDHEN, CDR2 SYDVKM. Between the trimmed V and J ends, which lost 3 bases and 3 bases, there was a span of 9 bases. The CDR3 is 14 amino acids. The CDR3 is CASSFRGGGNTIYF. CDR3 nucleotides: TGTGCCAGCAGTTTTCGGGGGGGTGGAAACACCATATATTTT.

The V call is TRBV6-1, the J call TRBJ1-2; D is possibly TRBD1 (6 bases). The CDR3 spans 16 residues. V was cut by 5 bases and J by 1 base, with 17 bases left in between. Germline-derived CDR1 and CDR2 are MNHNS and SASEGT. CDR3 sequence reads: CASSIRDGGGNYGYTF. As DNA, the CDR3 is TGTGCCAGCAGTATCCGGGACGGAGGGGGTAACTATGGCTACACCTTC.

The CDR3 DNA follows: TGTGCCAGCAGCTTTGTCCGGGAGAATTCACCCCTCCACTTT. It encodes CASSFVRENSPLHF. The rearrangement joins TRBV5-6 to TRBJ1-6; D unresolved. The CDR3 loop spans 14 amino acids. Germline V gene data show CDR1 as SGHDT and CDR2 as YYEEEE. Trimming removed 2 bases from V and 7 bases from J, with 10 bases in between.

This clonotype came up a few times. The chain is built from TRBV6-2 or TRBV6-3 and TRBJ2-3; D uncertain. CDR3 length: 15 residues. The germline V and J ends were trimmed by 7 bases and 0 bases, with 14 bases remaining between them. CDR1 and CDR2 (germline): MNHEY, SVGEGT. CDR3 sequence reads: CASIPTPASTDTQYF. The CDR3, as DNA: TGTGCCAGCATACCTACCCCGGCAAGCACAGATACGCAGTATTTT.

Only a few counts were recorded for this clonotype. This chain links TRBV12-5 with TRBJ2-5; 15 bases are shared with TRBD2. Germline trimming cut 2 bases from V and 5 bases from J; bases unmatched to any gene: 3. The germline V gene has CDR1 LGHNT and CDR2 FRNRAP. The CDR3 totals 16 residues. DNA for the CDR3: TGTGCTAGTGGTTTGAACGGACTAGCGGGAGGGGAGACCCAGTACTTC. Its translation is CASGLNGLAGGETQYF.

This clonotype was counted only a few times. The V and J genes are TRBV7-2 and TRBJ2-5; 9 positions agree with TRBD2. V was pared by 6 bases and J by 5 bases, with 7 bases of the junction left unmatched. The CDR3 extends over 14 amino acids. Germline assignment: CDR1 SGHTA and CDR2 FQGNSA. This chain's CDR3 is CASRSSGRLETQYF. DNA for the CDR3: TGTGCCAGCAGAAGTAGCGGGAGATTGGAGACCCAGTACTTC.

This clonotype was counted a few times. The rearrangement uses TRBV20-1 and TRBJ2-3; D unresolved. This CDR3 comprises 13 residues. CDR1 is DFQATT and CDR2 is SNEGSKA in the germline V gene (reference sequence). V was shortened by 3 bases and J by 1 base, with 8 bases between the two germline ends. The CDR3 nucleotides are TGCAGTGCTAGGGTCGCAGGCACAGATACGCAGTATTTT. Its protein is CSARVAGTDTQYF.

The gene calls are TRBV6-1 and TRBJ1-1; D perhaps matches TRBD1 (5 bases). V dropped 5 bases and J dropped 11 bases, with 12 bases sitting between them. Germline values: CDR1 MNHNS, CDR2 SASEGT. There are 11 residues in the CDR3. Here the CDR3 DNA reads TGTGCCAGCAGTTATGGGGCGGGGGCTTTCTTT. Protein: CASSYGAGAFF.

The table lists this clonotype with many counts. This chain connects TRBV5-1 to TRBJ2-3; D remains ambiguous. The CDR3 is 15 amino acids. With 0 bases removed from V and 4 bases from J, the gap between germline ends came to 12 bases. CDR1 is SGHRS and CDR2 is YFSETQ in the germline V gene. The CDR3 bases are TGCGCCAGCAGCTTGGCCGCGGCGGCGGCAGATACGCAGTATTTT. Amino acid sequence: CASSLAAAAADTQYF.

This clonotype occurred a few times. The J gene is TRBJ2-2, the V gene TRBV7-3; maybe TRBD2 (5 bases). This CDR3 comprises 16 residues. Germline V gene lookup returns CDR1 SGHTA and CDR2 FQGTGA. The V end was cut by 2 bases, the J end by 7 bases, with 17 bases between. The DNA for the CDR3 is TGTGCCAGCAGCTTACAACCTAGCAAGAATGGCGGGGAGCTGTTTTTT. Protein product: CASSLQPSKNGGELFF.

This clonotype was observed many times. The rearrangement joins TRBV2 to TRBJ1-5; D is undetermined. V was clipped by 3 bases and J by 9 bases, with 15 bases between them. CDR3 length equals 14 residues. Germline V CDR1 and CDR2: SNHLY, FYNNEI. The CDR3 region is CASSDARGLGPQHF. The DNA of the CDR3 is TGTGCCAGCAGTGACGCGCGCGGCCTTGGGCCCCAGCATTTT.

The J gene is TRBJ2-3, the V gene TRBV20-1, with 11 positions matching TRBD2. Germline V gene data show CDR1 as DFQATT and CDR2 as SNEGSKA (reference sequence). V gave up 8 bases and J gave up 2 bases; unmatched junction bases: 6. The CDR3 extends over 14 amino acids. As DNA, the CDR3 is TGCAGTTCCCGACTAGCGGGATTCACAGATACGCAGTATTTT. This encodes CSSRLAGFTDTQYF.